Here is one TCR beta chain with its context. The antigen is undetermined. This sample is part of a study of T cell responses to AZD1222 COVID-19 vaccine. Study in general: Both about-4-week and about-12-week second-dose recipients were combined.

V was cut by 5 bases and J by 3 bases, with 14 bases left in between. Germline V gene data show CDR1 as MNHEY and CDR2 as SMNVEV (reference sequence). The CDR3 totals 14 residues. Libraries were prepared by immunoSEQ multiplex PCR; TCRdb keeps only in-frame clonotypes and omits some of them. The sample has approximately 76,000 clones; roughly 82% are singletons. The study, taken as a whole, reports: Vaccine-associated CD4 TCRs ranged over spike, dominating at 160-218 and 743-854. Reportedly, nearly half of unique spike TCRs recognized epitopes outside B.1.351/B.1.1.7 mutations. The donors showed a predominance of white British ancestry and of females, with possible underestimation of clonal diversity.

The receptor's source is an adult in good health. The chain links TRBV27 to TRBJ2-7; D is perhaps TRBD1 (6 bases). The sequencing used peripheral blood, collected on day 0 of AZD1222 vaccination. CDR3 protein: CASSPMTGNYEQYF. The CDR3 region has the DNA TGTGCCAGCAGTCCGATGACAGGAAACTACGAGCAGTACTTC.